This T cell receptor (beta chain) was observed in a study of shared clonotypes between healthy human individuals. Points on this clone: Antigen specificity is unknown. In the same sample, other DNA sequences code for this CDR3.

Method: immunoSEQ multiplex PCR; TCRdb's copy keeps in-frame clones and lacks some. Of approximately 2.1 million clones listed, 90% to 95% were seen once; the top ten hold roughly 0.36%. Findings and caveats of the study: Sharing of clonotypes among donors was expected to vary with sequencing depth.

The V gene lost 3 bases and the J gene lost 0 bases, with 6 bases spanning the gap. The CDR3 extends over 13 amino acids. Germline V CDR1 and CDR2: MDHEN, SYDVKM. This clonotype was sampled from a man between 18 and 35 years old in good health. Some clones in this sample may be carry-over from other donors' samples. V and J are TRBV28 and TRBJ2-7; D possibly corresponds to TRBD1 (5 bases). The sequenced sample was naive CD4+ T cells from PBMCs. Subset described: CD45RA+ positively selected. DNA for the CDR3: TGTGCCAGCAGTTTGGACAACTCCTACGAGCAGTACTTC. As protein: CASSLDNSYEQYF.